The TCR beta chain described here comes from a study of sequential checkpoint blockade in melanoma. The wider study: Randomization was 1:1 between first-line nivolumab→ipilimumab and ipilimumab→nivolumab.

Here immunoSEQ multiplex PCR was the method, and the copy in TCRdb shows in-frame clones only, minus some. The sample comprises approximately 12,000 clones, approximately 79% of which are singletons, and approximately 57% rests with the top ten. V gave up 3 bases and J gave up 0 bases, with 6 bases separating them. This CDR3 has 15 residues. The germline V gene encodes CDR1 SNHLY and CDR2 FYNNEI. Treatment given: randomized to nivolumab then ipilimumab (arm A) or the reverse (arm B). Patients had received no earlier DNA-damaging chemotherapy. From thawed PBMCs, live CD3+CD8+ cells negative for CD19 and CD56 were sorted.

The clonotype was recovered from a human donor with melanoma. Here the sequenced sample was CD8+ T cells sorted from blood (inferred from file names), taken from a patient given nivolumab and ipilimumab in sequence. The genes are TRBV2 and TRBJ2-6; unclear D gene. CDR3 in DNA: TGTGCCAGCAGTGACAGTGTCTCTGGGGCCAACGTCCTGACTTTC. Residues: CASSDSVSGANVLTF.